Listed here are 10 T cell receptor beta chains from one sample, sequenced in a study of human T cells and chemical hapten exposure (dated by TCRdb to 2020 to 2022). This specimen's time point label, interpreted: pre-sensitization, week 0. The treatment or condition tag for this specimen amounts to: therapeutic diphenylcyclopropenone sensitization with weekly scalp DPC. The library was generated by RACE. Sequencing instrument: NextSeq 500. The public sequencing data were trimmed at Q25 with fastp and processed into clonotypes with MiXCR by TCRdb, which kept only in-frame beta chains. Rows with one shared CDR3 protein collapse into an entry with the most common genes and DNA. The sample profile shows roughly 380,000 distinct CDR3 sequences; more than 4.5% of them were found once. Approximately 2.8% of the sample lies in the top ten. The sequences come from whole blood, collected in connection with sensitization to the hapten diphenylcyclopropenone (DPC). The receptor set was obtained from a woman aged 45-59 years with alopecia areata. Some clones in this sample may be carry-over from other donors' samples.

This clonotype was seen repeatedly, ten times or more. J is TRBJ2-7 and V is TRBV29-1; a possible D gene is TRBD2 (6 bases). CDR1 and CDR2 (germline): SQVTM, ANQGSEA. V was clipped by 0 bases and J by 4 bases, with 10 bases between them. The CDR3 has 13 amino acids. The CDR3 loop is CSVEDGRKYEQYF. The CDR3 DNA reads TGCAGCGTTGAAGACGGGAGAAAATACGAGCAGTACTTC.

A few counts support this clonotype. The chain employs TRBV3-1 and TRBJ2-3, with a tentative D call TRBD2 (6 bases). The germline gives CDR1 LGHDT, CDR2 YNNKEL (reference sequence). V gave up 4 bases and J gave up 2 bases, with 19 bases separating them. The CDR3 spans 17 residues. The CDR3 loop reads CASSPSPWDSSTDTQYF. The CDR3 DNA reads as TGTGCCAGCAGCCCCTCGCCCTGGGACTCTTCCACAGATACGCAGTATTTT.

About this clonotype: Since a much larger clone is just one base distant, this may be a read error. The chain is built from TRBV5-1 and TRBJ2-3, with no clear D. With 1 base removed from V and 2 bases from J, the gap between germline ends came to 5 bases. There are 13 residues in the CDR3. Germline V gene data show CDR1 as SGHRS and CDR2 as YFSETQ. CDR3 protein: CASSLKPTDTQYF. The CDR3 nucleotides are TGCGCCAGCAGCTTGAAGCCCACAGATACGCAGTATTTT.

This clonotype was observed at least ten times. V usage is TRBV6-2 or TRBV6-3 and J usage is TRBJ1-2, with TRBD1 as a possible D gene (5 bases). V dropped 6 bases and J dropped 4 bases, with 9 bases sitting between them. The CDR3 covers 12 residues. Looked up from germline, CDR1 is MNHEY and CDR2 is SVGEGT. The CDR3 loop is CASSDSIYGYTF. CDR3 bases: TGTGCCAGCAGCGACAGTATCTATGGCTACACCTTC.

This clonotype was seen many times. The J gene is TRBJ1-1, the V gene TRBV6-5, with D perhaps TRBD1 (5 bases). CDR3 length equals 14 residues. Trimming shortened V by 2 bases and J by 1 base, and 8 bases separated the two germline ends. Germline values: CDR1 MNHEY, CDR2 SVGAGI. The CDR3, as DNA: TGTGCCAGCAGTTACGGTACAGGGAACACTGAAGCTTTCTTT. It encodes CASSYGTGNTEAFF.

This clonotype has ten or more counts. The rearrangement uses TRBV28 and TRBJ2-7; D ambiguous. Germline V gene data show CDR1 as MDHEN and CDR2 as SYDVKM. Trimming shortened V by 3 bases and J by 2 bases, and 8 bases separated the two germline ends. This CDR3 has 13 residues. The CDR3 DNA sequence: TGTGCCAGCAGTTTCTACAGAACCTACGAGCAGTACTTC. This codes for CASSFYRTYEQYF.

This clonotype came up many times. The V call is TRBV7-9, the J call TRBJ1-3; tentatively, D is TRBD1 (5 bases). This CDR3 region has 15 residues. Germline V CDR1 and CDR2: SEHNR, FQNEAQ (reference sequence). V gave up 6 bases and J gave up 2 bases, with 14 bases separating them. DNA for the CDR3: TGTGCCAGCAGTTTCGTAGGGGAAGCTGGAAACACCATATATTTT. It yields the protein CASSFVGEAGNTIYF.

This clonotype was observed many times. The chain couples TRBV18 to TRBJ1-1, with D perhaps matching TRBD1 (5 bases). The V gene lost 3 bases and the J gene lost 1 base, with 9 bases spanning the gap. This CDR3 has 14 amino acids. Germline V gene lookup returns CDR1 KGHSH and CDR2 LQKENI. CDR3 coding DNA: TGTGCCAGCTCACCGACCGGACAGAACACTGAAGCTTTCTTT. Encoded protein: CASSPTGQNTEAFF. Combining the CDR3 with reference TRBV18 and TRBJ1-1 gives the whole variable domain NAGVMQNPRHLVRRRGQEARLRCSPMKGHSHVYWYRQLPEEGLKFMVYLQKENIIDESGMPKERFSAEFPKEGPSILRIQQVVRGDSAAYFCASSPTGQNTEAFFGQGTRLTVV.

In this sample, this clonotype turned up many times. The chain is built from TRBV9 and TRBJ2-3; D might be TRBD1 (5 bases). Germline V gene sequence: CDR1 SGDLS, CDR2 YYNGEE. This CDR3 region has 14 residues. The V and J ends lost 1 base and 5 bases respectively, with 11 bases between them. The chain's CDR3 is CASSVLTGQDTQYF. The CDR3 DNA follows: TGTGCCAGCAGCGTATTAACAGGTCAAGATACGCAGTATTTT.

This clonotype was recorded a few times. The chain employs TRBV2 and TRBJ2-3; D is undetermined. V was clipped by 8 bases and J by 3 bases, with 12 bases between them. This CDR3 region has 13 residues. Per the germline V gene, CDR1 is SNHLY and CDR2 is FYNNEI. The CDR3: CASPSFKTDTQYF. Here the CDR3 DNA reads TGTGCCAGCCCCAGTTTTAAGACAGATACGCAGTATTTT. Variable domain in full (rest from reference TRBV2 and TRBJ2-3): EPEVTQTPSHQVTQMGQEVILRCVPISNHLYFYWYRQILGQKVEFLVSFYNNEISEKSEIFDDQFSVERPDGSNFTLKIRSTKLEDSAMYFCASPSFKTDTQYFGPGTRLTVL.